Listed here are 18 T cell receptor beta chains from one sample, sequenced in a study of identical twins. TCRdb ran MiXCR on the 5' RACE reads and lists one entry per CDR3 protein. The sample consists of about 690,000 distinct CDR3 sequences, 5.5% to 7.5% of them appearing once. The source material was naive T cells sorted from blood. The receptors were gathered from a young man in good health.

This clonotype turned up a few times. The V and J genes are TRBV30 and TRBJ2-1; 11 bases align to TRBD2. With V trimmed by 2 bases and J by 7 bases, 13 bases remained unmatched. The CDR3 length is 17 residues. Germline assignment: CDR1 GTSNPN and CDR2 SVGIG (reference sequence). The CDR3 DNA sequence: TGTGCCTGGAGTCCACTCCGACTAGCGGGGCCGTGGAATGAGCAGTTCTTC. Its protein is CAWSPLRLAGPWNEQFF.

In its sample, this clonotype was seen many times. This rearrangement joins TRBV20-1 to TRBJ2-3; D is unclear. The ends were cut back, 1 base at V and 5 bases at J, with 7 bases in the middle. In germline, CDR1 is DFQATT, CDR2 SNEGSKA (reference sequence). The CDR3 runs 12 residues. In DNA, the CDR3 is TGCAGTGCTAGAGGGATAGGAGATACGCAGTATTTT. Translating it yields CSARGIGDTQYF.

At least ten counts were recorded for this clonotype. The rearrangement joins TRBV10-2 to TRBJ2-1; D gene unclear. CDR1 is WSHSY, CDR2 SAAADI, per germline. This CDR3 contains 16 residues. V shed 3 bases and J shed 4 bases, with 16 bases lying between them. CDR3 loop: CASSDSGLYLYNEQFF. In DNA, the CDR3 is TGCGCCAGCAGTGATAGTGGGCTATACCTTTACAATGAGCAGTTCTTC.

The sample holds many counts of this clonotype. V usage is TRBV29-1 and J usage is TRBJ2-7; 11 nucleotides match TRBD2. Unmatched junction bases numbered 10, after V lost 7 bases and J lost 5 bases. There are 14 residues in the CDR3. The germline CDR1 and CDR2 sequences are SQVTM and ANQGSEA. This chain's CDR3 is CSDRLAGSEHEQYF. The CDR3 region has the DNA TGCAGCGACCGACTAGCGGGATCAGAACACGAGCAGTACTTC.

The chain employs TRBV2 and TRBJ2-1; 9 bases line up with TRBD2. The CDR3 sequence is 16 residues long. The ends lost 5 bases at V and 10 bases at J; junction bases unmatched: 15. Germline V gene data show CDR1 as SNHLY and CDR2 as FYNNEI. CDR3 protein: CASSPAVSGSPREQFF. For the CDR3, the DNA is TGTGCCAGCAGTCCCGCGGTTAGCGGGAGCCCTCGGGAGCAGTTCTTC.

V gene TRBV11-3 combines with J gene TRBJ2-1, with 8 bases identical to TRBD1. CDR1 and CDR2 (germline): SGHNT, YENEEA. The V segment lost 6 bases and the J segment 2 bases; nucleotides outside the gene matches: 9. The CDR3 extends over 16 amino acids. The CDR3 sequence is CASSGRRTGTYNEQFF. The CDR3 DNA reads as TGTGCCAGCAGTGGGAGGAGGACAGGGACCTACAATGAGCAGTTCTTC.

This clonotype has more than one count but fewer than ten. This chain connects TRBV29-1 to TRBJ2-7; 13 bases map to TRBD2. Germline CDR1 is SQVTM and CDR2 is ANQGSEA. The junction had 4 bases not matched to a gene; V was cut back by 1 base and J by 4 bases. There are 15 residues in the CDR3. The CDR3 coding sequence is TGCAGCGTTGAAGGAGAGACTAGCGGGAGGTACGAGCAGTACTTC. Its protein product is CSVEGETSGRYEQYF.

This clonotype was recorded at least ten times. The chain has TRBV5-1 and TRBJ1-5, with unresolved D. CDR1 is SGHRS, CDR2 YFSETQ, per germline. The CDR3 has 13 residues. Between the trimmed V and J ends, which lost 5 bases and 3 bases, there was a span of 9 bases. The CDR3 nucleotides read TGCGCCAGCAGTGAGACACCCAATCAGCCCCAGCATTTT. It codes for CASSETPNQPQHF.

This clonotype was found many times. The chain combines TRBV9 with TRBJ2-4, with a possible D match to TRBD2 (6 bases). The germline gives CDR1 SGDLS, CDR2 YYNGEE. V was trimmed by 0 bases and J by 7 bases, leaving 11 bases between them. The CDR3 length is 14 residues. The DNA of the CDR3 is TGTGCCAGCAGCGTAGATGAGGGGAGGAACATTCAGTACTTC. As protein: CASSVDEGRNIQYF. Based on the CDR3 plus reference TRBV9 and TRBJ2-4, the full variable domain is DSGVTQTPKHLITATGQRVTLRCSPRSGDLSVYWYQQSLDQGLQFLIQYYNGEERAKGNILERFSAQQFPDLHSELNLSSLELGDSALYFCASSVDEGRNIQYFGAGTRLSVL.

This clonotype was found many times. The chain joins TRBV6-1 to TRBJ1-5; D is perhaps TRBD1 (5 bases). Trimming took off 9 bases at V and 0 bases at J, with 12 bases between the two ends. Germline assignment: CDR1 MNHNS and CDR2 SASEGT. This CDR3 has 14 residues. The CDR3 protein is CASGVDSSNQPQHF. DNA of the CDR3: TGTGCCAGTGGGGTAGACAGTAGCAATCAGCCCCAGCATTTT.

This clonotype was counted ten times or more. The chain joins TRBV29-1 to TRBJ2-1; D gene unclear. Between the trimmed V and J ends, which lost 6 bases and 2 bases, there was a span of 14 bases. CDR1 and CDR2 (germline): SQVTM, ANQGSEA. This CDR3 is built from 14 residues. The CDR3 loop reads CSVGRRPAYNEQFF. CDR3 nucleotides: TGCAGCGTCGGAAGGCGTCCTGCCTACAATGAGCAGTTCTTC.

At least ten counts were recorded for this clonotype. The junction shows a germline mismatch at one end, possibly a read error. J is TRBJ2-5 and V is TRBV29-1; D not resolved. The CDR3 has 13 residues. Germline values: CDR1 SQVTM, CDR2 ANQGSEA. This CDR3 reads CSGVLSYQETQYF. Here the CDR3 DNA reads TGCAGCGGGGTACTTTCGTACCAAGAAACCCAGTACTTC.

The sample holds a few counts of this clonotype. The chain employs TRBV5-1 and TRBJ2-7, with 11 positions matching TRBD2. The CDR3 contains 15 residues. The ends lost 4 bases at V and 2 bases at J; junction bases unmatched: 5. The germline gives CDR1 SGHRS, CDR2 YFSETQ. DNA of the CDR3: TGCGCCAGCAGCATACTAGCGGGGGATCCCTACGAGCAGTACTTC. This sequence encodes CASSILAGDPYEQYF. The full variable domain, with the rest looked up from reference TRBV5-1 and TRBJ2-7, is KAGVTQTPRYLIKTRGQQVTLSCSPISGHRSVSWYQQTPGQGLQFLFEYFSETQRNKGNFPGRFSGRQFSNSRSEMNVSTLELGDSALYLCASSILAGDPYEQYFGPGTRLTVT.

As concerns this clonotype: A much larger clone sits a single nucleotide away, making a read error possible. This chain uses TRBV7-2 with TRBJ2-1, with 7 bases that match TRBD1. The closer fit of TRBJ2-7 to the DNA end suggests the J call may be wrong. This CDR3 has 14 residues. Germline values: CDR1 SGHTA, CDR2 FQGNSA. Here the CDR3 reads CASSHPGQHNEQYF. Written as DNA, the CDR3 is TGTGCCAGCAGCCATCCGGGACAGCACAATGAGCAGTACTTC.

A few counts support this clonotype. This chain uses TRBV6-5 with TRBJ2-7; the D gene is possibly TRBD1 (6 bases). This CDR3 comprises 14 residues. Trimming removed 2 bases at V and 3 bases at J, with 11 bases between. Germline values: CDR1 MNHEY, CDR2 SVGAGI. For the CDR3, the DNA is TGTGCCAGCAGTTACAGGACAGCTCTCTACGAGCAGTACTTC. Its protein product is CASSYRTALYEQYF.

There are a few counts of this clonotype. The chain employs TRBV9 and TRBJ2-5, with 8 nucleotides matching TRBD1. Germline CDR1 SGDLS, CDR2 YYNGEE. V gave up 2 bases and J gave up 3 bases; unmatched junction bases: 3. The CDR3 is 14 amino acids. The CDR3 region is CASSVDRGKETQYF. CDR3 nucleotides: TGTGCCAGCAGCGTCGACAGGGGAAAAGAGACCCAGTACTTC.

This clonotype was found many times. The genes are TRBV4-2 and TRBJ2-1; weak D call: TRBD2 (6 bases). V was pared by 2 bases and J by 6 bases, with 23 bases between. CDR3 length: 18 amino acids. Looked up from germline, CDR1 is LGHNA and CDR2 is YNFKEQ. CDR3 sequence: CASSQKPPSGSVFNEQFF. The CDR3 nucleotides are TGTGCCAGCAGCCAAAAGCCCCCTTCCGGGAGTGTTTTCAATGAGCAGTTCTTC.

This clonotype was seen more than once but under ten times. This rearrangement joins TRBV27 to TRBJ1-2; 9 nucleotides match TRBD1. J was trimmed by 3 bases and V by 5 bases; bases with no gene match: 10. This CDR3 is built from 16 residues. Germline-derived CDR1 and CDR2 are MNHEY and SMNVEV (reference sequence). The CDR3 DNA sequence: TGTGCCAGCAGTCCCTGGACAGGGGAGGGTTACTATGGCTACACCTTC. As protein: CASSPWTGEGYYGYTF.